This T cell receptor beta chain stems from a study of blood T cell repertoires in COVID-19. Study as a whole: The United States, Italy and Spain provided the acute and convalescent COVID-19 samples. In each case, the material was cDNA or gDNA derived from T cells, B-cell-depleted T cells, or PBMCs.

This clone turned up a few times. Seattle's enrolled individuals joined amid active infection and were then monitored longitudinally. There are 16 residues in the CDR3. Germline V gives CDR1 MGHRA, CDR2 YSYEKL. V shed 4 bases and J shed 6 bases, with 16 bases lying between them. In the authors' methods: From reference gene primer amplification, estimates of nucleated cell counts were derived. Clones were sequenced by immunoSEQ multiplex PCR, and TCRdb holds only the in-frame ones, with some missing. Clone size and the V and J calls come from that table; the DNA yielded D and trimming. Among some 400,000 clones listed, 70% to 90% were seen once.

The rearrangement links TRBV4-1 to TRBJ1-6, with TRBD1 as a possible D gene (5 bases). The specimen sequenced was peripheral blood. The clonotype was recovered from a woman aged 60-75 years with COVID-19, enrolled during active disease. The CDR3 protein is CASSRIYEGVNSPLHF. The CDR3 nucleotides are TGCGCCAGCAGCCGCATATATGAAGGGGTTAATTCACCCCTCCACTTT.